These 24 T cell receptor beta chains share one sample of origin, sequenced in a study of T cell responses to AZD1222 COVID-19 vaccine. The table came from immunoSEQ multiplex PCR; TCRdb's copy has only in-frame clones and leaves some out. There are some 110,000 clones in the sample; roughly 91% occur only once, and roughly 7% lies in the top ten. This material consisted of peripheral blood, taken 28 days after the second AZD1222 dose. These receptors originate from an adult who received the AZD1222 COVID-19 vaccine.

This clone was recorded once. This sequence joins TRBV4-3 and TRBJ2-1, with TRBD2 as a possible D gene (5 bases). The germline CDR1 and CDR2 sequences are LGHNA and YSLEER. The CDR3 consists of 15 residues. Trimming cost V 3 bases and J 4 bases, with 13 bases left between them. The CDR3 nucleotides are TGCGCCAGCAGCCACGGGGTGGAGGTATACAATGAGCAGTTCTTC. Its protein product is CASSHGVEVYNEQFF.

This chain uses TRBV7-9 with TRBJ2-2; either TRBD1 or TRBD2 may fit D (7 bases each). From germline, CDR1 is SEHNR and CDR2 FQNEAQ (reference sequence). The germline V and J ends were trimmed by 4 bases and 4 bases, with 19 bases remaining between them. The CDR3 length is 17 residues. CDR3 nucleotides: TGTGCCAGCAGCTCCCCCCTGACAGGGAGGGTCACCGGGGAGCTGTTTTTT. It codes for CASSSPLTGRVTGELFF. The variable domain in full, completed from reference TRBV7-9 and TRBJ2-2, reads DTGVSQNPRHKITKRGQNVTFRCDPISEHNRLYWYRQTLGQGPEFLTYFQNEAQLEKSRLLSDRFSAERPKGSFSTLEIQRTEQGDSAMYLCASSSPLTGRVTGELFFGEGSRLTVL.

The chain has TRBV11-1 and TRBJ2-3; possibly TRBD2 for D (5 bases). The CDR3 runs to 16 residues. CDR1 and CDR2 from the germline V gene are SGHAT and FQDESV (reference sequence). Trimming pared 5 bases from V and 6 bases from J, leaving 21 bases between. CDR3 residues: CASSPRLRVRADTQYF. DNA of the CDR3: TGTGCCAGCAGCCCCCGCCTCCGAGTGAGGGCGGATACGCAGTATTTT.

This clone came up a few times. The chain joins TRBV6-5 to TRBJ2-1; 9 nucleotides agree with TRBD2. This CDR3 spans 16 amino acids. Germline lookup yields CDR1 MNHEY and CDR2 SVGAGI. With 0 bases clipped from V and 7 bases from J, the junction kept 7 bases outside the gene matches. The CDR3 here is CASSYSPSGKVNEQFF. DNA of the CDR3: TGTGCCAGCAGTTACTCGCCTAGCGGGAAGGTTAATGAGCAGTTCTTC.

This clone was seen a few times. The chain joins TRBV7-9 to TRBJ2-7, with unresolved D. The V end was cut by 5 bases, the J end by 4 bases, with 21 bases between. CDR1 SEHNR and CDR2 FQNEAQ come from the germline V gene (reference sequence). CDR3 length: 16 amino acids. CDR3 amino acids: CASSPLTFSLGYEQYF. The CDR3 DNA reads TGTGCCAGCAGCCCTCTAACATTCAGTCTAGGGTACGAGCAGTACTTC.

V is TRBV7-2 and J is TRBJ2-2, with 8 bases fitting TRBD2. V was clipped by 8 bases and J by 6 bases; unmatched bases: 11. The germline CDR1 and CDR2 sequences are SGHTA and FQGNSA. This CDR3 comprises 15 residues. The CDR3 DNA is TGTGCCAGCGTTCCTCCCGGACTAGCTTCCGGGGAGCTGTTTTTT. This sequence encodes CASVPPGLASGELFF. The variable domain in full, completed from reference TRBV7-2 and TRBJ2-2, reads GAGVSQSPSNKVTEKGKDVELRCDPISGHTALYWYRQSLGQGLEFLIYFQGNSAPDKSGLPSDRFSAERTGGSVSTLTIQRTQQEDSAVYLCASVPPGLASGELFFGEGSRLTVL.

The chain uses TRBV19 and TRBJ1-6; D may be TRBD1 (6 bases). CDR3 size: 17 residues. V gave up 2 bases and J gave up 4 bases, with 15 bases separating them. Germline CDR1 LNHDA, CDR2 SQIVND (reference sequence). This CDR3 is CASSIYTGFQYNSPLHF. The CDR3, as DNA: TGTGCCAGTAGTATATACACAGGGTTCCAGTATAATTCACCCCTCCACTTT.

The V gene is TRBV7-9, the J gene TRBJ2-3; 10 nucleotides agree with TRBD1. Germline-derived CDR1 and CDR2 are SEHNR and FQNEAQ (reference sequence). The CDR3 runs 17 residues. The ends lost 0 bases at V and 2 bases at J; junction bases unmatched: 5. CDR3 in DNA: TGTGCCAGCAGCTTAGCGACAGGGGGCAGCGACACAGATACGCAGTATTTT. Amino acids: CASSLATGGSDTDTQYF.

The rearrangement uses TRBV7-2 and TRBJ1-6; D unresolved. Deletions cut 4 bases from V and 0 bases from J, with 7 bases between. CDR1 is SGHTA and CDR2 is FQGNSA in the germline V gene. The CDR3 runs 15 residues. CDR3 sequence: CASSSASSYNSPLHF. Here the CDR3 DNA reads TGTGCCAGCAGCTCGGCAAGCTCCTATAATTCACCCCTCCACTTT.

The chain recombines TRBV2 with TRBJ1-5, with TRBD1 identical over 9 bases. The V segment lost 3 bases and the J segment 7 bases; nucleotides outside the gene matches: 7. The CDR3 covers 15 residues. Germline CDR1 is SNHLY and CDR2 is FYNNEI. The CDR3: CASSDRTGEQQPQHF. DNA for the CDR3: TGTGCCAGCAGTGATCGGACAGGGGAGCAACAGCCCCAGCATTTT.

The V call is TRBV7-2, the J call TRBJ1-3; the D is unclear. The V and J ends lost 1 base and 4 bases respectively, with 5 bases between them. Germline CDR1 reads SGHTA; CDR2 reads FQGNSA. CDR3 length equals 13 residues. The CDR3 DNA reads as TGTGCCAGCAGCTTAGGCAAGGGAAACACCATATATTTT. It specifies CASSLGKGNTIYF.

The chain combines TRBV30 with TRBJ2-2; 10 positions agree with TRBD2. This CDR3 region has 16 residues. The trim removed 0 bases at V and 6 bases at J, leaving 7 bases unmatched. Looked up from germline, CDR1 is GTSNPN and CDR2 is SVGIG (reference sequence). The CDR3 DNA reads TGTGCCTGGAGTGTAAAGATTAGCGGGGGGCCCGGGGAGCTGTTTTTT. Its translation is CAWSVKISGGPGELFF.

The chain joins TRBV5-5 to TRBJ1-6; possibly TRBD1 for D (6 bases). Germline-derived CDR1 and CDR2 are SGHKS and YYEKEE (reference sequence). The CDR3 consists of 15 residues. The V end was cut by 0 bases, the J end by 14 bases, with 18 bases between. CDR3 coding DNA: TGTGCCAGCAGCTTGGAGCAGGGGCTGGGGTTGACCCTCCACTTT. Translated: CASSLEQGLGLTLHF.

The CDR3 is CASSFEGDQPQHF. CDR3 DNA: TGTGCCAGCAGCTTCGAGGGCGATCAGCCCCAGCATTTT. The chain uses TRBV11-2 and TRBJ1-5; D gene ambiguous. The V end was cut by 3 bases, the J end by 5 bases, with 8 bases between. Per the germline V gene, CDR1 is SGHAT and CDR2 is FQNNGV. CDR3 length: 13 amino acids.

The chain combines TRBV6-5 with TRBJ1-2; the D is unclear. Germline V gene lookup returns CDR1 MNHEY and CDR2 SVGAGI. V shed 10 bases and J shed 6 bases, with 24 bases lying between them. The CDR3 runs 15 residues. In nucleotides, the CDR3 is TGTGCCACACTTGGGATTTCTGTCTTAAAAAATGGCTACACCTTC. Translation gives CATLGISVLKNGYTF.

V usage is TRBV5-8 and J usage is TRBJ1-5; 8 nucleotides align to TRBD1. V lost 4 bases and J lost 1; bases outside the gene matches: 7. The CDR3 runs 16 residues. Per germline, CDR1 SGHTS and CDR2 YDEGEE. CDR3 protein: CASSPGQGVSNQPQHF. In DNA, the CDR3 is TGTGCCAGCAGCCCCGGACAGGGAGTAAGCAATCAGCCCCAGCATTTT. Using reference TRBV5-8 and TRBJ1-5 for the parts outside the CDR3, the full variable domain is EAGVTQSPTHLIKTRGQQATLRCSPISGHTSVYWYQQALGLGLQFLLWYDEGEERNRGNFPPRFSGRQFPNYSSELNVNALELEDSALYLCASSPGQGVSNQPQHFGDGTRLSIL.

V usage is TRBV5-1 and J usage is TRBJ1-4, with 9 positions matching TRBD1. This CDR3 has 15 amino acids. J was trimmed by 7 bases and V by 0 bases; bases with no gene match: 4. The germline CDR1 and CDR2 sequences are SGHRS and YFSETQ. CDR3 sequence: CASSLASDRGEKLFF. CDR3 nucleotide sequence: TGCGCCAGCAGCTTGGCCTCGGACAGGGGTGAAAAACTGTTTTTT.

This chain links TRBV6-5 with TRBJ2-2; 7 nucleotides match TRBD1. Trimming removed 4 bases from V and 8 bases from J; junction bases left unmatched: 7. This CDR3 has 14 residues. Germline CDR1 and CDR2: MNHEY and SVGAGI. Here the CDR3 DNA reads TGTGCCAGCAGTTGGACAGGAATTTCTGGGGAGCTGTTTTTT. It is translated as CASSWTGISGELFF.

The chain couples TRBV28 to TRBJ2-7; no clear D gene. Trimming stripped 9 bases from V and 2 bases from J, with 11 bases between. The germline CDR1 and CDR2 sequences are MDHEN and SYDVKM. This CDR3 comprises 12 residues. CDR3 DNA sequence: TGTGCCAGTGGGGTTGTTGCCTACGAGCAGTACTTC. Its translation: CASGVVAYEQYF.

The V call is TRBV3-1 (or the pseudogene TRBV3-2), the J call TRBJ2-7, with TRBD1 as a possible D gene (6 bases). The V and J ends lost 1 base and 2 bases respectively, with 12 bases between them. This CDR3 has 15 amino acids. Looked up from germline, CDR1 is LGHDT and CDR2 is YNNKEL (reference sequence). CDR3 bases: TGTGCCAGCAGCCAAGGTACGGCAGGGGCCTACGAGCAGTACTTC. Translated: CASSQGTAGAYEQYF.

The V and J genes are TRBV6-6 and TRBJ1-6, with D hard to call. The CDR3 length is 19 residues. Germline-derived CDR1 and CDR2 are MNHNY and SVGAGI (reference sequence). V was pared by 5 bases and J by 0 bases, with 20 bases between. DNA of the CDR3: TGTGCCAGCAGTCTCTTTTGGGCCAGAAGTAGCTCCTATAATTCACCCCTCCACTTT. Its translation is CASSLFWARSSSYNSPLHF.

The chain joins TRBV7-3 to TRBJ2-3; D assignment may be TRBD1 or TRBD2 (5 bases each). CDR1 is SGHTA, CDR2 FQGTGA, per germline. This CDR3 contains 14 residues. V was trimmed by 2 bases and J by 4 bases, leaving 10 bases between them. CDR3 in amino acids: CASSLEGFPDTQYF. The CDR3 DNA reads TGTGCCAGCAGCTTAGAGGGGTTCCCAGATACGCAGTATTTT. Combining the CDR3 with reference TRBV7-3 and TRBJ2-3 gives the whole variable domain GAGVSQTPSNKVTEKGKYVELRCDPISGHTALYWYRQSLGQGPEFLIYFQGTGAADDSGLPNDRFFAVRPEGSVSTLKIQRTERGDSAVYLCASSLEGFPDTQYFGPGTRLTVL.

The rearrangement links TRBV28 to TRBJ2-6, with 12 bases matching TRBD1. The germline V gene encodes CDR1 MDHEN and CDR2 SYDVKM. V was clipped by 2 bases and J by 4 bases; unmatched bases: 3. This CDR3 is 17 amino acids long. CDR3 DNA: TGTGCCAGCAGTTTAAGGGACAGGGGGCCCGGGGCCAACGTCCTGACTTTC. Its protein product is CASSLRDRGPGANVLTF.

This chain joins TRBV24-1 and TRBJ2-7; 13 bases are shared with TRBD2. This CDR3 comprises 17 residues. J was trimmed by 3 bases and V by 2 bases; bases with no gene match: 6. Germline CDR1 KGHDR, CDR2 SFDVKD. CDR3 nucleotide sequence: TGTGCCACCAGTGATTCGACCCGGACTAGCGGGAGCTACGAGCAGTACTTC. It is translated as CATSDSTRTSGSYEQYF.